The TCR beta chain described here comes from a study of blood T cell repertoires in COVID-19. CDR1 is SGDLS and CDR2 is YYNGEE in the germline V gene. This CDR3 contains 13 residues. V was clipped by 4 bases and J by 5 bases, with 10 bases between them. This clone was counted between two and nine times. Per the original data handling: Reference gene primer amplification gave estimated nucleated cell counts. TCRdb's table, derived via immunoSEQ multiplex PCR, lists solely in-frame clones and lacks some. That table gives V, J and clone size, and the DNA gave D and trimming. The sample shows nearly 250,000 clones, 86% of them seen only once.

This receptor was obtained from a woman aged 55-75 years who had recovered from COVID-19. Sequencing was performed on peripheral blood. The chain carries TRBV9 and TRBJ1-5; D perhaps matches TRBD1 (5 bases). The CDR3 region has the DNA TGTGCCAGCAGCCTAGCAGGGTATCAGCCCCAGCATTTT. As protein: CASSLAGYQPQHF.